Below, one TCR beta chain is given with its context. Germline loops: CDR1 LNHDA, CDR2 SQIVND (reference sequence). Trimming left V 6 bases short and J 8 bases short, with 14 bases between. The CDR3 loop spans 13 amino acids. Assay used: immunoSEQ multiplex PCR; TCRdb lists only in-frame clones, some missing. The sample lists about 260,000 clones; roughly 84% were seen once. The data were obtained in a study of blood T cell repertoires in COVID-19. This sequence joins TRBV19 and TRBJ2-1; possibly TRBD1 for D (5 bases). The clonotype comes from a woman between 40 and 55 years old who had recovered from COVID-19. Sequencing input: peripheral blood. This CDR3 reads CASSNQGGDEQFF. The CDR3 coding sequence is TGTGCCAGTAGCAACCAGGGTGGGGATGAGCAGTTCTTC.